This passage covers 31 T cell receptor beta chains from one sample sequenced in a study of response to subunit inactivated influenza vaccine (dated by TCRdb to the late 2010s). Sample time point, as interpreted from the label and publication: 45 to 55 days after influenza vaccine administration. Libraries came from RT-PCR. Sequencer: Illumina HiSeq 2500. TCRdb's own reprocessing of the public reads used fastp at Q25 and MiXCR and kept productive beta chains. Entries are consolidated by CDR3 protein sequence, retaining the most common genes and DNA. The sample has roughly 160,000 distinct CDR3 sequences on record, roughly a tenth of them singletons. Together, the top ten hold about an eighth of the sample. The specimen comprised non-naive T cells sorted from PBMCs, sampled around seven weeks after vaccination. The meaning of the sample's cell subset or site label: memory T cell fraction. Receptors originate from a man aged 50-59 years who received an inactivated influenza vaccine. Donor details come from another sample of the same person, matched by shared clones.

This clonotype was recorded a few times. The chain uses TRBV7-8 and TRBJ1-4, with D hard to call. Looked up from germline, CDR1 is SGHVS and CDR2 is FQNEAQ. This CDR3 spans 14 amino acids. Trimming shortened V by 1 base and J by 4 bases, and 7 bases separated the two germline ends. CDR3 nucleotide sequence: TGTGCCAGCAGCTTAGTGGGCTTTAATGAAAAACTGTTTTTT. Its protein product is CASSLVGFNEKLFF.

The chain uses TRBV7-6 and TRBJ2-2; 7 nucleotides match TRBD1. This CDR3 contains 16 residues. From germline, CDR1 is SGHVS and CDR2 FNYEAQ. V gave up 3 bases and J gave up 3 bases; unmatched junction bases: 7. CDR3 region: CASSLGGTADTGELFF. The DNA for the CDR3 is TGTGCCAGCAGCTTGGGTGGGACAGCGGACACCGGGGAGCTGTTTTTT.

This clonotype was seen only a few times. V usage is TRBV6-5 and J usage is TRBJ2-5, with D possibly being TRBD1 or TRBD2 (5 bases each). Germline V gene lookup returns CDR1 MNHEY and CDR2 SVGAGI. V gave up 0 bases and J gave up 0 bases, with 14 bases separating them. The CDR3 sequence is 17 residues long. The CDR3 coding sequence is TGTGCCAGCAGTTACTCGAGCTGGGACGTATACCAAGAGACCCAGTACTTC. This encodes CASSYSSWDVYQETQYF.

The chain is built from TRBV6-5 and TRBJ2-7; TRBD2 matches at 13 bases. This CDR3 is 17 amino acids long. After removal of 2 bases from V and 2 bases from J, the junction contained 6 bases not matched to a gene. Germline CDR1 is MNHEY and CDR2 is SVGAGI. The CDR3 protein is CASSYPLTSGRAYEQYF. The DNA for the CDR3 is TGTGCCAGCAGTTACCCCTTAACTAGCGGGAGGGCCTACGAGCAGTACTTC.

This clonotype was recorded many times. This chain uses TRBV15 with TRBJ2-3; 7 bases align to TRBD1. CDR1 and CDR2 (germline): LNHNV, YYDKDF (reference sequence). This CDR3 has 15 amino acids. V was pared by 4 bases and J by 6 bases, with 10 bases of the junction left unmatched. The CDR3 nucleotides are TGTGCCACCAGCAACCGACAGGGCGGTTGGGATACGCAGTATTTT. This sequence encodes CATSNRQGGWDTQYF.

The rearrangement joins TRBV2 to TRBJ1-5; 8 bases are a match to TRBD1. CDR1 is SNHLY and CDR2 is FYNNEI in the germline V gene. With V trimmed by 8 bases and J by 6 bases, 9 bases remained unmatched. The length of the CDR3 is 14 residues. The CDR3 protein is CASQGQGSFQPQHF. The DNA of the CDR3 is TGTGCCAGCCAAGGACAGGGCAGCTTTCAGCCCCAGCATTTT.

This clonotype was counted ten times or more. The chain carries TRBV12-3 or TRBV12-4 and TRBJ2-1; TRBD1 agrees at 7 bases. The CDR3 is 10 amino acids. V lost 11 bases, J lost 9 bases, and 4 bases stayed unmatched. The CDR3 sequence: CAGQVGEQFF. In nucleotides, the CDR3 is TGTGCCGGACAGGTGGGTGAGCAGTTCTTC.

This clonotype was seen a few times. As DNA, the CDR3 is TGTGCCAGCAGTTTATCTGGGTTAAACACTGAAGCTTTCTTT. Amino acids: CASSLSGLNTEAFF. The chain combines TRBV27 with TRBJ1-1; D is undetermined. V dropped 0 bases and J dropped 2 bases, with 7 bases sitting between them. The CDR3 length is 14 residues. The V gene's germline CDR1 is MNHEY and CDR2 SMNVEV (reference sequence).

The chain links TRBV6-1 to TRBJ2-1; D is undetermined. The CDR3 extends over 13 amino acids. V shed 6 bases and J shed 7 bases, with 13 bases lying between them. Germline-derived CDR1 and CDR2 are MNHNS and SASEGT. This CDR3 reads CASRGLSPNEQFF. CDR3 nucleotide sequence: TGTGCCAGCAGAGGATTATCCCCAAATGAGCAGTTCTTC.

The rearrangement links TRBV2 to TRBJ2-7, with D possibly being TRBD2 (6 bases). The CDR3 runs to 13 residues. Germline V gene data show CDR1 as SNHLY and CDR2 as FYNNEI. Trimming removed 9 bases from V and 4 bases from J, with 16 bases in between. CDR3 in amino acids: CARGRGREYEQYF. The CDR3 coding sequence is TGTGCCAGAGGCCGGGGGAGAGAGTACGAGCAGTACTTC.

In its sample, this clonotype was seen a few times. The V gene is TRBV2, the J gene TRBJ2-7, with D possibly being TRBD2 (5 bases). The CDR3 totals 14 residues. Trimming took off 8 bases at V and 0 bases at J, with 14 bases between the two ends. Germline V CDR1 and CDR2: SNHLY, FYNNEI. As DNA, the CDR3 is TGTGCCAGCTCGGACTTGATTAGCTCCTACGAGCAGTACTTC. This gives the protein CASSDLISSYEQYF.

This clonotype was observed a few times. J is TRBJ1-2 and V is TRBV9; D not resolved. The germline V gene has CDR1 SGDLS and CDR2 YYNGEE. This CDR3 is built from 17 residues. Trimming took off 3 bases at V and 6 bases at J, with 24 bases between the two ends. The CDR3 is CASSATPFPDGKNGYTF. The CDR3 nucleotides read TGTGCCAGCAGCGCTACCCCTTTCCCCGACGGAAAAAATGGCTACACCTTC.

This clonotype was observed at least ten times. The chain joins TRBV20-1 to TRBJ2-7, with a tentative D call TRBD2 (6 bases). Germline V gene lookup returns CDR1 DFQATT and CDR2 SNEGSKA (reference sequence). This CDR3 has 14 amino acids. Trimming left V 6 bases short and J 2 bases short, with 17 bases between. The CDR3 region is CSAEPGTGTYEQYF. The CDR3 nucleotides read TGCAGTGCAGAGCCCGGGACTGGGACCTACGAGCAGTACTTC.

The chain recombines TRBV5-1 with TRBJ1-1; no clear D gene. The CDR3 consists of 12 residues. V gave up 4 bases and J gave up 4 bases, with 8 bases separating them. Germline-derived CDR1 and CDR2 are SGHRS and YFSETQ. In nucleotides, the CDR3 is TGCGCCAGCAGCACAAGTGGCACTGAAGCTTTCTTT. Protein sequence: CASSTSGTEAFF.

In this sample, this clonotype turned up many times. The chain links TRBV20-1 to TRBJ1-1; D is undetermined. Germline values: CDR1 DFQATT, CDR2 SNEGSKA (reference sequence). The CDR3 is 14 amino acids. The V gene lost 1 base and the J gene lost 0 bases, with 9 bases spanning the gap. The CDR3 sequence: CSARVKGLNTEAFF. The CDR3 DNA is TGCAGTGCTAGAGTGAAGGGTTTGAACACTGAAGCTTTCTTT.

This clonotype was detected ten times or more. V gene TRBV7-2 combines with J gene TRBJ2-3, with D unclear. Germline V gives CDR1 SGHTA, CDR2 FQGNSA. V was trimmed by 7 bases and J by 6 bases, leaving 11 bases between them. The CDR3 consists of 12 residues. The CDR3 nucleotides are TGTGCCAGCAACCAAAGGTCGGATACGCAGTATTTT. Translated: CASNQRSDTQYF.

This clonotype came up a few times. The chain joins TRBV27 to TRBJ2-5, with 8 nucleotides matching TRBD2. The CDR3 is made up of 15 amino acids. The J segment lost 1 base and the V segment lost 4 bases, leaving 5 bases of the junction unmatched. Germline CDR1 reads MNHEY; CDR2 reads SMNVEV (reference sequence). For the CDR3, the DNA is TGTGCCAGCAGTTCGTTAACTAGCGGCCAAGAGACCCAGTACTTC. The encoded protein is CASSSLTSGQETQYF.

The chain employs TRBV18 and TRBJ2-5; possible D gene TRBD1, 5 bases. Trimming removed 5 bases at V and 1 base at J, with 8 bases between. The germline CDR1 and CDR2 sequences are KGHSH and LQKENI. There are 13 residues in the CDR3. The DNA for the CDR3 is TGTGCCAGCTCAACACAGGCCCAAGAGACCCAGTACTTC. Encoded protein: CASSTQAQETQYF.

This clonotype appeared many times. The chain recombines TRBV5-1 with TRBJ1-2; D gene uncertain. The CDR3 runs to 12 residues. CDR1 is SGHRS and CDR2 is YFSETQ in the germline V gene. V was trimmed by 0 bases and J by 6 bases, leaving 6 bases between them. The CDR3 region has the DNA TGCGCCAGCAGCTTGGACTTCGATGGCTACACCTTC. It encodes CASSLDFDGYTF.

This clonotype has just a few counts. The J gene is TRBJ2-1, the V gene TRBV12-3 or TRBV12-4; possibly TRBD1 for D (6 bases). The CDR3 runs to 15 residues. V gave up 6 bases and J gave up 1 base, with 13 bases separating them. As DNA, the CDR3 is TGTGCCAGCAGCCCCAAGGGGGAGTCCTACAATGAGCAGTTCTTC. It specifies CASSPKGESYNEQFF.

The J gene is TRBJ2-7, the V gene TRBV6-2 or TRBV6-3; TRBD2 matches 15 bases. Germline-derived CDR1 and CDR2 are MNHEY and SVGEGT. The CDR3 is 18 amino acids. J gave up 1 base and V 6 bases, and 10 bases lay outside the gene matches. The CDR3 DNA reads TGTGCCAGCAGACCTACCGGGACTAGCGGGAGGACGTCCTACGAGCAGTACTTC. Its protein is CASRPTGTSGRTSYEQYF.

This clonotype was seen a handful of times. The chain is built from TRBV20-1 and TRBJ2-5; D unclear. Trimming removed 6 bases from V and 5 bases from J, with 13 bases in between. This CDR3 has 12 residues. The germline V gene encodes CDR1 DFQATT and CDR2 SNEGSKA (reference sequence). The CDR3 nucleotides read TGCAGTGCGCCCTGGCTCGGGGAGACCCAGTACTTC. Protein: CSAPWLGETQYF.

This chain links TRBV9 with TRBJ2-1, with TRBD2 matching over 10 bases. The CDR3 runs to 19 residues. The V gene's germline CDR1 is SGDLS and CDR2 YYNGEE. V dropped 3 bases and J dropped 8; count of bases not matched to a gene: 20. The chain's CDR3 is CASSAGKSLSGRNVHEQFF. In DNA form, the CDR3 reads TGTGCCAGCAGCGCCGGGAAGAGTCTTAGCGGGAGGAACGTCCATGAGCAGTTCTTC.

There are a few counts of this clonotype. J is TRBJ1-5 and V is TRBV20-1, with a possible D match to TRBD1 (5 bases). Trimming pared 1 base from V and 0 bases from J, leaving 16 bases between. This CDR3 has 17 amino acids. Germline-derived CDR1 and CDR2 are DFQATT and SNEGSKA (reference sequence). CDR3 residues: CSARVGSGSLSNQPQHF. CDR3 DNA sequence: TGCAGTGCTAGAGTAGGTTCAGGGTCCCTTAGCAATCAGCCCCAGCATTTT.

This clonotype was recorded at least ten times. This chain connects TRBV3-1 to TRBJ1-4; TRBD1 is a possible D gene (5 bases). The CDR3 runs to 15 residues. From germline, CDR1 is LGHDT and CDR2 YNNKEL (reference sequence). Trimming cost V 1 base and J 8 bases, with 14 bases left between them. In DNA form, the CDR3 reads TGTGCCAGCAGCCAAGGCCAGGGCCGTGGGGAAAAACTGTTTTTT. As protein: CASSQGQGRGEKLFF.

This chain connects TRBV3-1 to TRBJ1-2; D gene ambiguous. The CDR3 has 15 amino acids. Germline V gene data show CDR1 as LGHDT and CDR2 as YNNKEL (reference sequence). Trimming removed 1 base at V and 7 bases at J, with 16 bases between. The CDR3: CASSQGSDPLGGYTF. The CDR3 DNA sequence: TGTGCCAGCAGCCAAGGGTCGGATCCCTTGGGTGGCTACACCTTC.

This clonotype was detected only a few times. The J gene is TRBJ1-1, the V gene TRBV7-7; D gene unclear. The V and J ends lost 1 base and 3 bases respectively, with 6 bases between them. CDR1 and CDR2 from the germline V gene are SSHAT and FNYEAQ (reference sequence). This CDR3 spans 13 amino acids. CDR3 amino acids: CASSLDTDTEAFF. For the CDR3, the DNA is TGTGCCAGCAGCTTAGACACGGACACTGAAGCTTTCTTT.

This clonotype was observed many times. V gene TRBV30 combines with J gene TRBJ2-5; D gene unclear. This CDR3 has 13 amino acids. Trimming shortened V by 2 bases and J by 4 bases, and 11 bases separated the two germline ends. The germline V gene has CDR1 GTSNPN and CDR2 SVGIG (reference sequence). DNA of the CDR3: TGTGCCTGGAGTTTAGGGTTTGGAGAGACCCAGTACTTC. The encoded protein is CAWSLGFGETQYF.

This clonotype showed up many times. The CDR3 sequence is CASSQVHSYSGNTIYF. The CDR3 DNA follows: TGTGCCAGCAGCCAAGTGCACAGCTACTCTGGAAACACCATATATTTT. This chain links TRBV3-1 with TRBJ1-3; no firm D call. This CDR3 is 16 amino acids long. Trimming took off 1 base at V and 0 bases at J, with 10 bases between the two ends. CDR1 and CDR2 from the germline V gene are LGHDT and YNNKEL (reference sequence).

This clonotype was seen only a few times. The chain couples TRBV20-1 to TRBJ2-1; weak D call: TRBD2 (6 bases). V was shortened by 6 bases and J by 14 bases, with 14 bases between the two germline ends. CDR1 DFQATT and CDR2 SNEGSKA come from the germline V gene (reference sequence). The CDR3 is 10 residues long. CDR3 sequence (DNA): TGCAGTGCGGCTAGCGAAAGGGAGTTCTTC. Amino acid sequence: CSAASEREFF.

There are many counts of this clonotype. The gene calls are TRBV4-1 and TRBJ1-2; D may be TRBD1 (6 bases). The CDR3 runs to 17 residues. With 3 bases removed from V and 8 bases from J, the gap between germline ends came to 25 bases. Germline CDR1 and CDR2: MGHRA and YSYEKL. In DNA, the CDR3 is TGCGCCAGCAGCCAGCTACTCCAGGGGAGGGGTGGGGAAGGCTACACCTTC. This gives the protein CASSQLLQGRGGEGYTF.